This is a list of T cell receptor beta chains from one sample in a study of CD8 T cells in ankylosing spondylitis. TCRdb fed the 5' RACE reads into MiXCR, producing one record per CDR3 protein. Here the sample spans about 800,000 distinct CDR3 sequences, 12% being singletons. Source material: blood, either unsorted or a sorted T cell fraction (not recorded which). The source of these receptors is a male donor with ankylosing spondylitis. Both conserved end residues are part of each CDR3. Size tells how often a clone was seen (once, few, many) or the class of an expanded clone, and some rows leave it out.

v_gene	abundance	j_gene	CDR3aa
TRBV5-1	.	TRBJ1-1	CASSGEQGRGTEAFF
TRBV6-5	.	TRBJ2-7	CASSSPNLVGTNEQYF
TRBV5-1	few	TRBJ2-2	CASSPGAGGSAGELFF
TRBV5-1	many	TRBJ1-3	CASSLRQGAGNTIYF
TRBV6-1	few	TRBJ2-5	CASGRHGDETQYF
TRBV11-2	.	TRBJ2-7	CASSFIGTKSGEQYF
TRBV6-5	.	TRBJ1-2	CASINPRGGGYTF
TRBV7-6	few	TRBJ1-4	CASSPGTGDRKLFF
TRBV9	.	TRBJ2-1	CASSPRDRSEQFF
TRBV7-9	.	TRBJ1-6	CASSLGQTDSPLHF
TRBV6-2/TRBV6-3	.	TRBJ1-5	CASSYLNAHQPQHF
TRBV28	.	TRBJ2-7	CASSLDPGQGMHEQYF
TRBV14	few	TRBJ2-7	CASSQDRGGPSSYEQYF
TRBV10-2	.	TRBJ2-1	CASGKFDWDNEQFF
TRBV5-1	few	TRBJ2-5	CASSLGGRQGAETQYF